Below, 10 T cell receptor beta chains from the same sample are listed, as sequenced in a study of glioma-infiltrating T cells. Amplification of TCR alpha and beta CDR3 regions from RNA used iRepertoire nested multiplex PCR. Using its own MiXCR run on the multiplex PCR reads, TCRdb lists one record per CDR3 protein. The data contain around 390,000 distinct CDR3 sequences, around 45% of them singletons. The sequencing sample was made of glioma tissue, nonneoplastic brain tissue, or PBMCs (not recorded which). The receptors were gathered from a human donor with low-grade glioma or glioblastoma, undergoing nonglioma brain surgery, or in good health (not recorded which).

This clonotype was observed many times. CDR3 sequence reads: CASSLSTSGSNEQFF. The CDR3 DNA follows: TGTGCCAGCAGTTTATCGACTAGCGGGAGCAATGAGCAGTTCTTC. The chain joins TRBV27 to TRBJ2-1; 12 bases are shared with TRBD2. The CDR3 runs 15 residues. Germline values: CDR1 MNHEY, CDR2 SMNVEV (reference sequence). J lost 6 bases, V lost 0 bases, and 0 bases had no gene match.

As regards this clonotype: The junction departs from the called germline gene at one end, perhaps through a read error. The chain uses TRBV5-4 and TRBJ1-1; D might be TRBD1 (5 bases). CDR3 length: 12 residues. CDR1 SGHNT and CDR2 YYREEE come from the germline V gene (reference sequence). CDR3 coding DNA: TGTGCCAGCAGCTTTGACAGCACTGAATCTTTCTTT. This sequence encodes CASSFDSTESFF.

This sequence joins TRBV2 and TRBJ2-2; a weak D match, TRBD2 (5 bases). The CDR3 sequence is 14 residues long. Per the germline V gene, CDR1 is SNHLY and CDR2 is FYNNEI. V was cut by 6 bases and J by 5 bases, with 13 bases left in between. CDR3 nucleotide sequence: TGTGCCAGCAGACTAGTACGAGGGACCGGGGAGCTGTTTTTT. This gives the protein CASRLVRGTGELFF.

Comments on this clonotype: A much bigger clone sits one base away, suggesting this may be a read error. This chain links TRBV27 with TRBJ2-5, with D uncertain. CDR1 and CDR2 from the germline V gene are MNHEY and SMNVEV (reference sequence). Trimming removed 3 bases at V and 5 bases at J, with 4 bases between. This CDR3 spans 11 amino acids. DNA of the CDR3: TGTGCCAGCAGTTTCCATGAGACCCAGTACTTC. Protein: CASSFHETQYF.

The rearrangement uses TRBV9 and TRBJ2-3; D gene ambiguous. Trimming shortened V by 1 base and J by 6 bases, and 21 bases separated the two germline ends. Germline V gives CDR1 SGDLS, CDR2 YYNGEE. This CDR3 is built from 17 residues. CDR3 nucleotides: TGTGCCAGCAGCGTAAGAGGATACTGGCCCGAGGTCGATACGCAGTATTTT. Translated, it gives CASSVRGYWPEVDTQYF.

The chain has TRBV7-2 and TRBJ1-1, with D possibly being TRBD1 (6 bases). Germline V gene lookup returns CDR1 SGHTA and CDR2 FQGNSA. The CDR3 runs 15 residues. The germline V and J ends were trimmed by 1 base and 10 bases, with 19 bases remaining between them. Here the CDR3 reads CASSLDWGGPGGAFF. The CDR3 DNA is TGTGCCAGCAGCTTAGATTGGGGGGGCCCGGGGGGAGCTTTCTTT.

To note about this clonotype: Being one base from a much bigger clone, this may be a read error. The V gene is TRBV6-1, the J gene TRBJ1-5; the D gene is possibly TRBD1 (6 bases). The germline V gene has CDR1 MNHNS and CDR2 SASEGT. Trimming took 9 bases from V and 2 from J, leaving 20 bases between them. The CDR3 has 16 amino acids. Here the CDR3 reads CARSLLGGDGNQPQHF. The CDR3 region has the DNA TGTGCCAGAAGTCTCTTAGGGGGGGATGGCAATCAGCCCCAGCATTTT.

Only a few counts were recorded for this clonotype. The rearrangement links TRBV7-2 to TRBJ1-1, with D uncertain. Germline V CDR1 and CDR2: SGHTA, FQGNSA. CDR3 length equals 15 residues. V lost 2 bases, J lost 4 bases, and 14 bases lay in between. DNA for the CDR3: TGTGCCAGCAGCTTAAGTCCCCAGATGGGCACTGAAGCTTTCTTT. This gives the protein CASSLSPQMGTEAFF.

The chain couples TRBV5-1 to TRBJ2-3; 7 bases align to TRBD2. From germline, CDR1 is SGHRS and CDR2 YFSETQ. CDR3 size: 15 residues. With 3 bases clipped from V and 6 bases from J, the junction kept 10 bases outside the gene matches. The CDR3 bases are TGCGCCAGCAGCTCCCGGGACTACTCCGGTGATACGCAGTATTTT. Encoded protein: CASSSRDYSGDTQYF.

CDR3 nucleotide sequence: TGTGCCAGCAGCCAAGTCGGCGGTGGTAACTATGGCTACACCTTC. Translating it yields CASSQVGGGNYGYTF. The chain is built from TRBV4-2 and TRBJ1-2; D is ambiguous. The CDR3 runs 15 residues. V lost 1 base and J 1 base, leaving 10 bases between the germline ends. Germline CDR1 LGHNA, CDR2 YNFKEQ.